What follows describes a single TCR beta chain. Its antigen remains unidentified. The source of the sample is a study of cytomegalovirus exposure and HLA in healthy donors. General study points: Three CMV-associated chains proved CMV antigen-specific in vitro. Most TCR sequences proved rare, with some public TCRs found in many donors. Reportedly, cytomegalovirus status was diagnosed with high sensitivity and specificity.

Repertoires were generated with immunoSEQ multiplex PCR, while TCRdb's copy carries only in-frame clones and drops some. The data show about 84,000 clones, roughly 93% seen once. A roughly 120-subject validation cohort, separate from the approximately 610-subject first cohort, supplied the donors. Sequences were obtained from PBMCs. The receptor was isolated from a man aged 25-40 years in good health and CMV-seronegative.

Written as DNA, the CDR3 is TGTGCCAGCAGTGCCTCGTCGGGGGGGCTCTACAATGAGCAGTTCTTC. This gives the protein CASSASSGGLYNEQFF. The chain is built from TRBV2 and TRBJ2-1, with 8 positions matching TRBD2. The CDR3 is made up of 16 amino acids. Germline CDR1 and CDR2: SNHLY and FYNNEI. Trimming cost V 4 bases and J 3 bases; bases outside gene matches: 8.